The present T cell receptor (beta chain) was sequenced within a study of human T cells and chemical hapten exposure (TCRdb year 2021). For context, the study as a whole: For sensitization, 2% DPC in acetone was applied to a roughly 2 cm by roughly 2 cm area of upper inner arm skin. Libraries were pooled for sequencing, and variation in per-sample TCR yields was attributed mainly to small differences in library volumes within the pool. Blood samples were taken from patients before sensitization (week 0) and at 2, 6 and about 24 weeks after DPC sensitization. The patient cohort, mostly female, included alopecia areata with under or over 50% scalp involvement, alopecia totalis and alopecia universalis. Twenty-nine alopecia patients provided blood for TCR sequencing at one to four time points (pre-sensitization, 2, 6 and 24 weeks). Peripheral blood TCR repertoire changes were tracked in vivo in alopecia patients during primary and secondary sensitization to the hapten diphenylcyclopropenone (DPC). Throughout the study period of about 25 weeks, patients also received therapeutic DPC doses to the scalp every week. Patch testing was performed on the upper back with Finn chambers containing 0.01% DPC, and the patch tests were scored after 6 days according to International Contact Dermatitis Research Group standards. Findings and caveats that apply to the study as a whole: Expanded TCRs formed significantly more large CDR3 similarity clusters than pre-sensitization or healthy control sets, consistent with antigen-driven responses. DPC sensitization did not change how many TCRs were above 1 in 1000 frequency, and no evidence was found of alterations in global repertoire structure. Repeated subsampling changed both the strength of the expansion versus patch-test correlation and the threshold at which the correlation became significant. All patients had alopecia, a presumed autoimmune disease, so their immune response might differ from that of healthy individuals. The number of PT1 expanded TCRs positively correlated with patch test score, significant at thresholds 8, 16 and 32 but not 4.

Read against the paper, the sample's time point label means: patch test 1, 2 weeks after DPC sensitization. The treatment or condition label on this specimen signifies: therapeutic diphenylcyclopropenone sensitization with weekly scalp DPC. At each patch-test visit, blood was drawn before the patch test was applied. Eligible patients were aged 18 to 70, diagnosed with alopecia, deemed suitable for DPC therapy, and excluded if pregnant. Total RNA was extracted from unfractionated whole blood that had been collected in Tempus Blood RNA tubes. Library preparation employed RACE. For sequencing, a NextSeq 500 was employed. Library preparation attached unique molecular identifiers to individual cDNA molecules for quantitative, reproducible TCR counting. For every blood RNA sample, sequencing covered both the TCR alpha and TCR beta chains. The study's own analysis went as follows. Samples had a median of approximately 96,000 TCRs, with a range from 23,224 to 690,600. V, J and CDR3 annotation of the TCR reads was carried out using the Decombinator software suite. Every sample was subsampled to the same number of TCRs (28,000) for the PS versus PT1 abundance plots. Expanded TCRs were defined as absent before sensitization and observed at least eight times at the 2-week time point. The public sequencing data were trimmed at Q25 with fastp and processed into clonotypes with MiXCR by TCRdb, which kept only in-frame beta chains. For every CDR3 protein sequence, its rows merge into one entry that carries the most common genes and DNA. The authors' filters were not applied to this entry. This sample holds about 120,000 distinct CDR3 sequences; about 12% were observed only once. Of the sample, just over 1.4% is held by the ten largest clones.

This clonotype was counted many times. Its cognate antigen has yet to be identified. Per-nucleotide qualities are absent, and no much larger clonotype sits a single base away. In the germline V gene, CDR1 corresponds to SGHAT and CDR2 to FQNNGV. Inclusive of the bounding cysteine and phenylalanine, the CDR3 is 13 residues long. Only the CDR3 portion is preserved as DNA: 39 bases, with reading frame beginning at the first base. V sheds 3 bases and J sheds 3 bases, leaving 8 bases between their ends. Recombination joined TRBV11-2 with TRBJ1-1, with the D gene call left open. Specimen: whole blood, collected in connection with sensitization to the hapten diphenylcyclopropenone (DPC). The TCR comes from a woman in her forties or fifties with alopecia areata. Some clones in this sample may be carry-over from other donors' samples. The CDR3 amino acid sequence is: CASSFTRDTEAFF. The DNA is TGTGCCAGCAGCTTTACGAGGGACACTGAAGCTTTCTTT.